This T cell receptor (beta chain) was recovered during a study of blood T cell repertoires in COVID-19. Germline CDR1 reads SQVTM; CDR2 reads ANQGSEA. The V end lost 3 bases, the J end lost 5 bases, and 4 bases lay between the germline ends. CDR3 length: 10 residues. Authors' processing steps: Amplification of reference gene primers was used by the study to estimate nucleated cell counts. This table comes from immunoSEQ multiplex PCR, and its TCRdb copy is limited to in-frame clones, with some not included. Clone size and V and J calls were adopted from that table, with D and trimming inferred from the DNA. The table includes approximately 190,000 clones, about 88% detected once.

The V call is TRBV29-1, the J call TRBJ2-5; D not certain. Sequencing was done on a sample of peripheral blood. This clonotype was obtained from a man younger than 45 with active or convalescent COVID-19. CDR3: CSVDTETQYF. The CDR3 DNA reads TGCAGCGTTGATACTGAGACCCAGTACTTC.